This T cell receptor beta chain came from a study of regulatory T cells in long-lasting Graves disease. Across the whole study: The study enrolled newly diagnosed Graves' patients on antithyroid drugs under 3 months. Study results and caveats: For persistent Graves' patients, TCR diversity was lower than for newly diagnosed ones. Small numbers of samples may have cut accuracy.

Researchers made TCR beta libraries by using iRepertoire HTBI primers and running Arm-PCR on CDR3 regions. TCRdb used MiXCR to reprocess the multiplex PCR reads, holding one entry per CDR3 protein. The sample consists of 350,000 to 500,000 distinct CDR3 sequences, around 15% of them appearing once. This clonotype showed up many times. What it recognizes is unknown. A junction end diverges from the germline sequence, so it may reflect a read error. Germline values: CDR1 MDHEN, CDR2 SYDVKM. This CDR3 region has 16 residues. Time point of the sample: newly diagnosed GD, antithyroid drugs for less than 3 months. Making the TCR library involved RNA that had been extracted from PBMCs. Investigators report Graves' disease was diagnosed under American Thyroid Association guidelines. This sample was also put to use in a study of T cells in Graves' hyperthyroidism and ophthalmopathy.

This chain uses TRBV28 with TRBJ2-7; tentatively, D is TRBD2 (6 bases). The material was peripheral blood mononuclear cells (PBMCs), obtained at new diagnosis, from a patient treated with antithyroid drugs. This receptor was identified in a woman aged 45 to 65 with Graves disease. For the CDR3, the DNA is TGTGCCAGCAGCTTATGGCGGGACCCAGGCCCCTACGAGCAGTACTTC. Translated: CASSLWRDPGPYEQYF.